The clone carrying this T cell receptor (beta chain) has a handful of counts. One entry per CDR3 protein, called by TCRdb with MiXCR from the 5' RACE reads. The sample includes approximately 50,000 distinct CDR3 sequences, roughly 9.3% seen only once; the top ten take 15%. This entry comes from a study of early T cells in non-severe SARS-CoV-2 infection. Germline lookup yields CDR1 SGHVS and CDR2 FQNEAQ. There are 14 residues in the CDR3. V lost 5 bases to trimming and J lost 3 bases, with 14 bases between them. The chain uses TRBV7-8 and TRBJ2-7, with D uncertain. The sequence came from an adult who was a healthcare worker with PCR-confirmed SARS-CoV-2 infection or an uninfected control (not recorded which). Specimen: whole blood. This CDR3 reads CASSPTARVYEQYF. Written as DNA, the CDR3 is TGTGCCAGCAGCCCGACCGCCCGAGTCTACGAGCAGTACTTC. The whole variable domain, remainder taken from reference TRBV7-8 and TRBJ2-7, is GAGVSQSPRYKVAKRGQDVALRCDPISGHVSLFWYQQALGQGPEFLTYFQNEAQLDKSGLPSDRFFAERPEGSVSTLKIQRTQQEDSAVYLCASSPTARVYEQYFGPGTRLTVT.